The present entry profiles one T cell receptor (beta chain) with its context. Its antigen remains unknown. Replicate PCRs from sorted subsets contained roughly 190 ng DNA, which is tens of thousands of T cell genomes. Using immunoSEQ multiplex PCR, the repertoire was profiled, and TCRdb retains in-frame clones only, with some absent. The sample carries around 79,000 clones, about 61% recorded once. This sample is drawn from a study of shared clonotypes between healthy human individuals. Study at large: Used for every donor were three CD4 naive, three CD4 memory, two CD8 naive and one CD8 memory plate. General study findings and limits: It was expected that sequencing depth would affect clonotype sharing among donors.

CD8 memory cells included CD45RO+ cells plus CCR7-negative CD45RA+ TemRA cells. CDR1 and CDR2 (germline): SGHNT, YYREEE (reference sequence). The V end was cut by 0 bases, the J end by 2 bases, with 7 bases between. CDR3 length equals 14 residues. This chain uses TRBV5-4 with TRBJ2-3, with unresolved D. This TCR was recovered from a man between 25 and 39 years old in good health. The sequenced material came from memory CD8+ T cells sorted from blood. Documented subset: CD45RO+ cells pooled with CCR7-negative TemRA cells. In DNA, the CDR3 is TGTGCCAGCAGCTTGGAAGACCCCACAGATACGCAGTATTTT. The encoded protein is CASSLEDPTDTQYF.